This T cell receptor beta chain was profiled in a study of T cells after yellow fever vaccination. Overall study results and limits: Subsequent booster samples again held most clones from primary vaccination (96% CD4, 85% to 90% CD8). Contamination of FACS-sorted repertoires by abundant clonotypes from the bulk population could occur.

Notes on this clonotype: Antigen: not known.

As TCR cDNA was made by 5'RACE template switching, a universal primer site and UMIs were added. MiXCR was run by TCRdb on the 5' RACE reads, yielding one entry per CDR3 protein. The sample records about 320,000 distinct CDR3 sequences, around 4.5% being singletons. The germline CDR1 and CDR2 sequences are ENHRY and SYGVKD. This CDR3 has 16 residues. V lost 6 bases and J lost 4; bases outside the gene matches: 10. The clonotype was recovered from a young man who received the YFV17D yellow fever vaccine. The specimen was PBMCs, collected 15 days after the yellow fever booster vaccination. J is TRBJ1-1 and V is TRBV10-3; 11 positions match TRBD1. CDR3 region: CAISGQGGTGGTEAFF. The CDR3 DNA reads TGTGCCATCAGCGGGCAGGGGGGGACAGGGGGCACTGAAGCTTTCTTT.